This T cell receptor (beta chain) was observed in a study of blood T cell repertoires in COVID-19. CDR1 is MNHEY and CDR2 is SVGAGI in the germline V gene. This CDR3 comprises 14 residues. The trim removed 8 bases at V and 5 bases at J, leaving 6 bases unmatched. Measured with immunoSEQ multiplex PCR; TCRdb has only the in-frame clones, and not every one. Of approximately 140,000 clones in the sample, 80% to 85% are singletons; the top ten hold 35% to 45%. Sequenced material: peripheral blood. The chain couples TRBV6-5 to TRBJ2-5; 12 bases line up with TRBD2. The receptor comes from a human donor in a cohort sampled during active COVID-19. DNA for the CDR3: TGTGCCAGCCGGGCTAGCGGGGGGGGTGAGACCCAGTACTTC. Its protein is CASRASGGGETQYF.